Shown below are 26 T cell receptor beta chains from a single sample sequenced in a study of beta chain features in type 1 diabetes. All of the isolated RNA was reverse transcribed, so expressed TCRB transcripts were sequenced. This table comes from immunoSEQ multiplex PCR, and its TCRdb copy is limited to in-frame clones, with some not included. The data show roughly 140,000 clones, about 8.1% seen once. Specimen: central memory CD4+ T cells from blood. The receptors stem from a young man in good health.

This clone was counted ten times or more. This chain uses TRBV5-6 with TRBJ2-3, with 7 nucleotides matching TRBD1. CDR1 is SGHDT, CDR2 YYEEEE, per germline. The CDR3 runs 14 residues. J was trimmed by 0 bases and V by 4 bases; bases with no gene match: 2. The CDR3 region is CASSRQGSTDTQYF. The CDR3 DNA sequence: TGTGCCAGCAGCAGACAGGGAAGCACAGATACGCAGTATTTT. Looking up the rest from reference TRBV5-6 and TRBJ2-3 gives the full variable domain: DAGVTQSPTHLIKTRGQQVTLRCSPKSGHDTVSWYQQALGQGPQFIFQYYEEEERQRGNFPDRFSGHQFPNYSSELNVNALLLGDSALYLCASSRQGSTDTQYFGPGTRLTVL.

This CDR3 reads CASSFGQWETQYF. The DNA of the CDR3 is TGTGCCAGCAGCTTTGGACAGTGGGAGACCCAGTACTTC. The J gene is TRBJ2-5, the V gene TRBV7-9; weak D call: TRBD1 (6 bases). V lost 3 bases and J lost 5, with 10 bases in between. The CDR3 spans 13 residues. Germline V CDR1 and CDR2: SEHNR, FQNEAQ (reference sequence).

The chain joins TRBV7-4 to TRBJ2-5; 7 bases fit TRBD1. Germline CDR1 SGHVT, CDR2 SQSDAQ. The CDR3 length is 17 residues. V shed 4 bases and J 5 bases; nucleotides not matched to a gene: 16. The CDR3 loop is CASSSNQTRQGQETQYF. CDR3 DNA sequence: TGTGCCAGCAGCTCCAACCAGACGAGACAGGGACAGGAGACCCAGTACTTC.

V and J are TRBV6-1 and TRBJ2-3; D is possibly TRBD1 (5 bases). Trimming shortened V by 7 bases and J by 2 bases, and 16 bases separated the two germline ends. The germline V gene encodes CDR1 MNHNS and CDR2 SASEGT. The CDR3 spans 15 residues. The CDR3, as DNA: TGTGCCAGCACCAAACCAACAGGATCCACAGATACGCAGTATTTT. This sequence encodes CASTKPTGSTDTQYF.

This clone has a handful of counts. The CDR3 is CASGADNNQPQHF. The CDR3 DNA sequence: TGTGCCAGCGGAGCCGATAACAATCAGCCCCAGCATTTT. J is TRBJ1-5 and V is TRBV19; D unclear. The CDR3 has 13 residues. V was trimmed by 9 bases and J by 3 bases, leaving 12 bases between them. The germline gives CDR1 LNHDA, CDR2 SQIVND (reference sequence).

As to this clone: One end of the junction fails to match germline, which may point to a read error. The V call is TRBV7-7, the J call TRBJ2-5; the D gene is possibly TRBD2 (6 bases). The CDR3 covers 15 residues. In germline, CDR1 is SSHAT, CDR2 FNYEAQ (reference sequence). CDR3 residues: CASSQNRGRQETQYF. As DNA, the CDR3 is TGTGCTAGCAGCCAAAACCGGGGGAGACAAGAGACCCAGTACTTC.

This clone has a handful of counts. V gene TRBV6-4 combines with J gene TRBJ2-1; 9 bases align to TRBD2. CDR1 is MRHNA, CDR2 SNTAGT, per germline. This CDR3 is built from 16 residues. V was pared by 4 bases and J by 0 bases, with 4 bases of the junction left unmatched. CDR3 amino acids: CASSVRSGSSYNEQFF. CDR3 nucleotide sequence: TGTGCCAGCAGTGTCCGTAGCGGGAGCTCCTACAATGAGCAGTTCTTC.

The V and J genes are TRBV19 and TRBJ2-5; TRBD1 might be the D (5 bases). The ends were cut back, 6 bases at V and 5 bases at J, with 16 bases in the middle. The CDR3 contains 14 residues. Germline V CDR1 and CDR2: LNHDA, SQIVND (reference sequence). CDR3 sequence: CASSLGAQRETQYF. The CDR3 DNA reads TGTGCCAGTAGCCTAGGGGCCCAAAGGGAGACCCAGTACTTC.

This clone was counted many times. The rearrangement joins TRBV7-9 to TRBJ2-7; 12 positions match TRBD2. Germline CDR1 reads SEHNR; CDR2 reads FQNEAQ (reference sequence). CDR3 length equals 15 residues. Germline trimming cut 5 bases from V and 6 bases from J; bases unmatched to any gene: 8. The CDR3 region has the DNA TGTGCCAGCAGCACGAGGACTAGCGGGGTGAGCGAGCAGTACTTC. This sequence encodes CASSTRTSGVSEQYF.

This clone was recorded at least ten times. This chain connects TRBV7-3 to TRBJ2-5; 8 nucleotides match TRBD2. Germline values: CDR1 SGHTA, CDR2 FQGTGA. This CDR3 contains 13 residues. V trimming: 3 bases; J trimming: 5 bases; junction bases outside the gene matches: 2. CDR3 in DNA: TGTGCCAGCAGCTTTAGCGGGGTTGAGACCCAGTACTTC. This translates into CASSFSGVETQYF.

This clone occurred a few times. The chain employs TRBV18 and TRBJ2-7; TRBD1 matches 8 bases. J lost 2 bases, V lost 4 bases, and 4 bases had no gene match. The CDR3 length is 14 residues. The germline V gene has CDR1 KGHSH and CDR2 LQKENI. The CDR3 coding sequence is TGTGCCAGCTCACTGGGACAGGTTGCCTACGAGCAGTACTTC. Translated: CASSLGQVAYEQYF. Full variable domain (outside the CDR3, taken from reference TRBV18 and TRBJ2-7): NAGVMQNPRHLVRRRGQEARLRCSPMKGHSHVYWYRQLPEEGLKFMVYLQKENIIDESGMPKERFSAEFPKEGPSILRIQQVVRGDSAAYFCASSLGQVAYEQYFGPGTRLTVT.

This clone has ten or more counts. At one of its ends the junction is not consistent with the germline gene, which may arise from a read error. V is TRBV9 and J is TRBJ1-1; D remains ambiguous. Germline-derived CDR1 and CDR2 are SGDLS and YYNGEE. This CDR3 is 13 amino acids long. The DNA for the CDR3 is TGTGCCAGCAGCCTAACAGAATCCCAGAAGCTTTACTTT. This translates into CASSLTESQKLYF.

V usage is TRBV30 and J usage is TRBJ2-2; D is undetermined. CDR1 GTSNPN and CDR2 SVGIG come from the germline V gene (reference sequence). Trimming left V 3 bases short and J 1 base short, with 12 bases between. This CDR3 has 15 amino acids. CDR3 residues: CAWSTNHRNTGELFF. CDR3 nucleotide sequence: TGTGCCTGGAGCACAAACCACCGGAACACCGGGGAGCTGTTTTTT.

This clone was detected only a few times. The chain employs TRBV5-1 and TRBJ2-1; the D gene is possibly TRBD2 (5 bases). Trimming cost V 2 bases and J 4 bases, with 13 bases left between them. There are 15 residues in the CDR3. The germline CDR1 and CDR2 sequences are SGHRS and YFSETQ. The DNA for the CDR3 is TGCGCCAGCAGCTTATTGGACGGGGAGTACAATGAGCAGTTCTTC. Translation: CASSLLDGEYNEQFF.

This clone was detected ten times or more. The gene calls are TRBV7-8 and TRBJ2-5; 8 bases are shared with TRBD1. Looked up from germline, CDR1 is SGHVS and CDR2 is FQNEAQ. The junction had 9 bases not matched to a gene; V was cut back by 5 bases and J by 4 bases. The CDR3 is 15 amino acids. This CDR3 is CASSTRQGISETQYF. The CDR3 nucleotides read TGTGCCAGCAGCACCCGACAGGGGATTTCAGAGACCCAGTACTTC.

Ten or more counts support this clone. This chain joins TRBV7-2 and TRBJ2-1, with 10 nucleotides matching TRBD2. V was clipped by 8 bases and J by 10 bases; unmatched bases: 11. The CDR3 is 14 residues long. Germline V gene lookup returns CDR1 SGHTA and CDR2 FQGNSA. As DNA, the CDR3 is TGTGCCAGCTGTGGAGCTAGCGGGGGTGCCGAGCAGTTCTTC. It yields the protein CASCGASGGAEQFF. The full variable domain, with the rest looked up from reference TRBV7-2 and TRBJ2-1, is GAGVSQSPSNKVTEKGKDVELRCDPISGHTALYWYRQSLGQGLEFLIYFQGNSAPDKSGLPSDRFSAERTGGSVSTLTIQRTQQEDSAVYLCASCGASGGAEQFFGPGTRLTVL.

The chain couples TRBV6-1 to TRBJ2-5; 8 nucleotides match TRBD1. CDR1 and CDR2 from the germline V gene are MNHNS and SASEGT. J gave up 3 bases and V 7 bases, and 4 bases lay outside the gene matches. The CDR3 covers 13 residues. The CDR3: CASTRDRKETQYF. DNA of the CDR3: TGTGCCAGCACCCGGGACAGGAAAGAGACCCAGTACTTC.

There are a few counts of this clone. V usage is TRBV7-3 and J usage is TRBJ2-5; tentatively, D is TRBD1 (7 bases). This CDR3 is built from 13 residues. V was clipped by 1 base and J by 7 bases, with 10 bases between them. In germline, CDR1 is SGHTA, CDR2 FQGTGA. The CDR3 is CASSLSQGGTQYF. The CDR3 nucleotides read TGTGCCAGCAGCTTAAGCCAGGGGGGGACCCAGTACTTC.

This clone was observed a few times. V and J are TRBV6-1 and TRBJ1-1; D is possibly TRBD1 (5 bases). This CDR3 contains 14 residues. Germline V gene data show CDR1 as MNHNS and CDR2 as SASEGT. V was clipped by 4 bases and J by 4 bases, with 13 bases between them. The CDR3 DNA follows: TGTGCCAGCAGTGGGGACTATGGAGGCACTGAAGCTTTCTTT. It encodes CASSGDYGGTEAFF.

Many counts were recorded for this clone. The chain has TRBV30 and TRBJ2-5; D might be TRBD2 (5 bases). Trimming left V 0 bases short and J 4 bases short, with 9 bases between. This CDR3 comprises 13 residues. Germline V gene lookup returns CDR1 GTSNPN and CDR2 SVGIG (reference sequence). Here the CDR3 DNA reads TGTGCCTGGAGTGTAGGGAGTGGAGAGACCCAGTACTTC. Amino acids: CAWSVGSGETQYF.

This clone occurred a few times. The CDR3 DNA follows: TGTGCCAGCTCACGGGGGACAGAAGACTATGGCTACACCTTC. The encoded protein is CASSRGTEDYGYTF. The chain is built from TRBV18 and TRBJ1-2; 7 bases fit TRBD1. Unmatched junction bases numbered 5, after V lost 4 bases and J lost 3 bases. The CDR3 sequence is 14 residues long. CDR1 is KGHSH and CDR2 is LQKENI in the germline V gene.

This rearrangement joins TRBV10-3 to TRBJ2-7; 7 bases are a match to TRBD2. Germline lookup yields CDR1 ENHRY and CDR2 SYGVKD. This CDR3 is built from 14 residues. Trimming cost V 5 bases and J 7 bases; bases outside gene matches: 11. The CDR3: CAISHLPTSPEQYF. CDR3 bases: TGTGCCATCAGTCACCTCCCGACTAGCCCTGAGCAGTACTTC.

At least ten counts were recorded for this clone. The chain couples TRBV4-2 to TRBJ2-1; 12 positions agree with TRBD2. V gave up 5 bases and J gave up 5 bases; unmatched junction bases: 10. The CDR3 extends over 17 amino acids. Germline V gene sequence: CDR1 LGHNA, CDR2 YNFKEQ. In DNA form, the CDR3 reads TGTGCCAGCAGCTCCCAGACTAGCGGGAGCCCCAACAATGAGCAGTTCTTC. Translating gives CASSSQTSGSPNNEQFF.

V is TRBV4-2 and J is TRBJ2-7; 9 nucleotides align to TRBD1. The junction had 9 bases not matched to a gene; V was cut back by 7 bases and J by 2 bases. The CDR3 extends over 15 amino acids. The germline V gene encodes CDR1 LGHNA and CDR2 YNFKEQ. The CDR3 coding sequence is TGTGCCAGCACCCTTTTGGGACAGGGCCCCTACGAGCAGTACTTC. This gives the protein CASTLLGQGPYEQYF.

This chain links TRBV28 with TRBJ2-7, with TRBD2 matching over 9 bases. This CDR3 comprises 18 residues. V shed 3 bases and J 4 bases; nucleotides not matched to a gene: 16. The germline gives CDR1 MDHEN, CDR2 SYDVKM. The CDR3: CASSFWSGSGRTTYEQYF. The CDR3, as DNA: TGTGCCAGCAGTTTTTGGTCGGGTAGCGGGAGAACGACGTACGAGCAGTACTTC.

This clone was observed a few times. CDR3 coding DNA: TGCGCCAGCAGCCAAGCTGTCACCAGCGGGAGGCACAATGAGCAGTTCTTC. Its translation is CASSQAVTSGRHNEQFF. J is TRBJ2-1 and V is TRBV4-1; 9 nucleotides match TRBD2. With 1 base clipped from V and 5 bases from J, the junction kept 9 bases outside the gene matches. This CDR3 is built from 17 residues. CDR1 and CDR2 (germline): MGHRA, YSYEKL.